A single sample is the source of the 7 T cell receptor beta chains below, sequenced in a study of human T cells and chemical hapten exposure. Time point of the sample: pre-sensitization, week 0. As to treatment: therapeutic diphenylcyclopropenone sensitization with weekly scalp DPC. TCRdb re-called the RACE reads through MiXCR, storing one row per CDR3 protein. The table includes about 92,000 distinct CDR3 sequences, 8% to 10% detected once. The specimen comprised whole blood, sampled in connection with sensitization to the hapten diphenylcyclopropenone (DPC). The receptors come from a woman aged 40 to 50 with alopecia areata. Some clones in this sample may be carry-over from other donors' samples.

This clonotype was counted between two and nine times. V and J are TRBV10-3 and TRBJ1-2, with TRBD1 identical over 7 bases. This CDR3 has 16 amino acids. Per germline, CDR1 ENHRY and CDR2 SYGVKD. V was clipped by 0 bases and J by 3 bases; unmatched bases: 7. The CDR3 region has the DNA TGTGCCATCAGTGAGTCACCTGCAGGGGGGGACTATGGCTACACCTTC. Translated: CAISESPAGGDYGYTF.

The J gene is TRBJ1-6, the V gene TRBV20-1; the D gene is possibly TRBD1 (6 bases). CDR3 size: 14 residues. Germline lookup yields CDR1 DFQATT and CDR2 SNEGSKA (reference sequence). V lost 2 bases and J 8 bases, leaving 13 bases between the germline ends. CDR3: CSARYTQGYSPLHF. The CDR3 DNA sequence: TGCAGTGCTAGATACACACAGGGTTATTCACCCCTCCACTTT.

This clonotype showed up just a few times. The J gene is TRBJ2-4, the V gene TRBV4-1, with 8 bases lining up with TRBD1. With V trimmed by 1 base and J by 0 bases, 8 bases remained unmatched. The CDR3 sequence is 18 residues long. Germline assignment: CDR1 MGHRA and CDR2 YSYEKL. The CDR3 sequence is CASSQGRQGNLAKNIQYF. The CDR3 region has the DNA TGCGCCAGCAGCCAAGGAAGACAGGGGAATCTAGCCAAAAACATTCAGTACTTC.

The sample holds many counts of this clonotype. The chain links TRBV29-1 to TRBJ1-1; D is perhaps TRBD1 (6 bases). Trimming took 4 bases from V and 8 from J, leaving 8 bases between them. Germline CDR1 is SQVTM and CDR2 is ANQGSEA. The CDR3 consists of 10 residues. The CDR3 DNA is TGCAGCGTTGGTGACAGGGAAGCTTTCTTT. It encodes CSVGDREAFF.

V is TRBV5-5 and J is TRBJ2-4, with 7 bases that match TRBD1. V gave up 4 bases and J gave up 7 bases; unmatched junction bases: 8. The germline V gene encodes CDR1 SGHKS and CDR2 YYEKEE (reference sequence). The CDR3 sequence is 14 residues long. The CDR3 region has the DNA TGTGCCAGCAGCCCTTCCACAGGGGTGAACATTCAGTACTTC. Translation: CASSPSTGVNIQYF.

This clonotype was seen repeatedly, ten times or more. V and J are TRBV20-1 and TRBJ2-7; the D is unclear. This CDR3 has 16 amino acids. V was pared by 1 base and J by 4 bases, with 20 bases between. Germline V gene data show CDR1 as DFQATT and CDR2 as SNEGSKA (reference sequence). CDR3 sequence reads: CSARGPGGSKGYEQYF. In DNA, the CDR3 is TGCAGTGCTAGAGGGCCCGGTGGATCCAAGGGTTACGAGCAGTACTTC.

Ten or more counts support this clonotype. The rearrangement joins TRBV5-1 to TRBJ2-3; TRBD1 is a possible D gene (5 bases). V shed 7 bases and J shed 2 bases, with 11 bases lying between them. The CDR3 contains 13 residues. Germline V gene lookup returns CDR1 SGHRS and CDR2 YFSETQ. The CDR3: CASADSPTDTQYF. In DNA form, the CDR3 reads TGCGCCAGCGCCGACAGTCCCACAGATACGCAGTATTTT.